This T cell receptor (beta chain) was sequenced in a study of T-cell memory formation after mild COVID-19. At the level of the study: The study found TCR clusters largely donor specific. Study results and limitations: Contracting clones localized mainly to CM and EM when CD4+ and mainly to EMRA when CD8+. A subset of responding clones appeared in pre-infection memory, suggesting cross-reactive memory joined.

Libraries for TCRalpha and TCRbeta carried sample barcodes and unique molecular identifiers via 5'RACE. TCRdb re-analysed the 5' RACE reads in MiXCR, keeping a single row per CDR3 protein. Among over 300,000 distinct CDR3 sequences, around a fifth were seen once, and the ten largest hold around 20%. This CDR3 region has 16 residues. A remark on this clonotype: Its antigen is unknown.

The clonotype was recovered from a man between 18 and 35 years old who had mild COVID-19 (a few samples of this study predate the infection). Cell type and time point are not known. The chain recombines TRBV21-1 with TRBJ1-5. TRBV21-1 constitutes a pseudogene. Sequenced input: PBMCs or a T cell subset sorted from them (not recorded which). This chain's CDR3 is CASSKVGSKIYQPQHF. CDR3 DNA sequence: TGTGCCAGCAGCAAAGTAGGCTCAAAAATTTATCAGCCCCAGCATTTT.